This T cell receptor beta chain emerged from a study of human T cells and chemical hapten exposure. Across the study: While the approximately 22-week study was under way, patients received diphenylcyclopropenone on the scalp every week. Readings were taken at 6 days from patch tests that had applied 0.01% DPC to the upper back. Variation in per-sample TCR yields came mainly from small pooled library volume differences. Notes on the study in general: Given that the donors had alopecia, their immune response may differ from that seen in healthy people.

This clonotype was seen ten or more times. The antigen is not known. Germline V gene data show CDR1 as KGHSH and CDR2 as LQKENI. This CDR3 spans 15 amino acids. Trimming shortened V by 1 base and J by 1 base, and 10 bases separated the two germline ends. MiXCR, run by TCRdb on the RACE reads, gives a single entry per CDR3 protein. The top ten hold approximately 4% of the sample, which has approximately 60,000 distinct CDR3 sequences, 10% to 12% seen once. Time point defined: pre-sensitization, week 0. This sample's treatment: therapeutic diphenylcyclopropenone sensitization with weekly scalp DPC. The sequence was obtained from a middle-aged woman with alopecia areata. Some clones in this sample may be carry-over from other donors' samples. The rearrangement links TRBV18 to TRBJ1-1; D is uncertain. The sample consisted of whole blood, taken in connection with sensitization to the hapten diphenylcyclopropenone (DPC). CDR3 DNA sequence: TGTGCCAGCTCACCACTAATAAGTGAGAACACTGAAGCTTTCTTT. This translates into CASSPLISENTEAFF.